Presented here are 10 T cell receptor beta chains from one specimen sequenced in a study of T-cell memory formation after mild COVID-19. Each CDR3 protein gets one entry after TCRdb re-called the 5' RACE reads with MiXCR. Among about 250,000 distinct CDR3 sequences listed, 15% were seen once. Sequencing was performed on PBMCs or a T cell subset sorted from them (not recorded which). These receptors all come from an adult woman who had mild COVID-19 (a few samples of this study predate the infection). Cell type and time point are not known.

CDR3 DNA: TGCAGTGCTAGAGGAGCCAACAGGGGAGCGCCCTACGAGCAGTACTTC. Its protein product is CSARGANRGAPYEQYF. The genes are TRBV20-1 and TRBJ2-7; 7 bases match TRBD1. Germline V gene data show CDR1 as DFQATT and CDR2 as SNEGSKA (reference sequence). This CDR3 contains 16 residues. With V trimmed by 1 base and J by 2 bases, 11 bases remained unmatched.

The rearrangement joins TRBV4-2 to TRBJ2-1, with D perhaps being TRBD1 or TRBD2 (5 bases each). Trimming removed 0 bases at V and 5 bases at J, with 14 bases between. This CDR3 comprises 16 residues. CDR1 and CDR2 (germline): LGHNA, YNFKEQ. The CDR3: CASSQDWDPRNNEQFF. In nucleotides, the CDR3 is TGTGCCAGCAGCCAAGATTGGGACCCCCGAAACAATGAGCAGTTCTTC.

The chain recombines TRBV9 with TRBJ2-5; either TRBD1 or TRBD2 may supply D (6 bases each). Germline-derived CDR1 and CDR2 are SGDLS and YYNGEE. The CDR3 length is 13 residues. Trimming shortened V by 2 bases and J by 5 bases, and 10 bases separated the two germline ends. This CDR3 is CASSVTRGETQYF. As DNA, the CDR3 is TGTGCCAGCAGCGTGACTAGGGGGGAGACCCAGTACTTC.

This chain links TRBV12-3 or TRBV12-4 with TRBJ1-6; D gene uncertain. This CDR3 has 16 residues. The V end lost 5 bases, the J end lost 2 bases, and 13 bases lay between the germline ends. The CDR3 DNA reads as TGTGCCAGCAGTACTAGTAGCGGGGCCTATAATTCACCCCTCCACTTT. This codes for CASSTSSGAYNSPLHF.

Here the CDR3 DNA reads TGTGCCAGCAGCTTAACAGGGTACCCTGGAAACACCATATATTTT. It is translated as CASSLTGYPGNTIYF. J is TRBJ1-3 and V is TRBV7-9, with D possibly matching TRBD1 (6 bases). This CDR3 contains 15 residues. Trimming removed 2 bases from V and 2 bases from J, with 10 bases in between. Germline V lookup: CDR1 SEHNR, CDR2 FQNEAQ (reference sequence).

The V gene is TRBV20-1, the J gene TRBJ2-3; weak D call: TRBD1 (6 bases). In germline, CDR1 is DFQATT, CDR2 SNEGSKA (reference sequence). V was trimmed by 5 bases and J by 5 bases, leaving 20 bases between them. The CDR3 is made up of 15 amino acids. CDR3 sequence: CSAPRGSYRGDTQYF. In DNA form, the CDR3 reads TGCAGTGCTCCAAGGGGGAGTTATAGAGGAGATACGCAGTATTTT.

This clonotype has just a few counts. This chain joins TRBV6-2 or TRBV6-3 and TRBJ1-1, with 11 positions matching TRBD1. The V gene's germline CDR1 is MNHEY and CDR2 SVGEGT. The CDR3 has 15 residues. With V trimmed by 5 bases and J by 3 bases, 5 bases remained unmatched. The CDR3 bases are TGTGCCAGCAGTGCCCGGGACAGGGGGTACACTGAAGCTTTCTTT. It codes for CASSARDRGYTEAFF.

In its sample, this clonotype was seen a few times. The rearrangement uses TRBV20-1 and TRBJ2-1; the D call may be TRBD1 or TRBD2 (5 bases each). Germline V lookup: CDR1 DFQATT, CDR2 SNEGSKA (reference sequence). The V end was cut by 4 bases, the J end by 0 bases, with 7 bases between. The CDR3 covers 13 residues. CDR3 DNA: TGCAGTGCTACAGGGAGCTCCTACAATGAGCAGTTCTTC. The encoded protein is CSATGSSYNEQFF.

This clonotype has only a few counts. The rearrangement uses TRBV7-9 and TRBJ1-1; TRBD1 matches 7 bases. The CDR3 has 15 residues. From germline, CDR1 is SEHNR and CDR2 FQNEAQ (reference sequence). Trimming cost V 1 base and J 1 base; bases outside gene matches: 3. CDR3 residues: CASSLDRDRNTEAFF. The CDR3 DNA reads TGTGCCAGCAGCTTAGATCGGGACAGGAACACTGAAGCTTTCTTT.

This clonotype was observed at least ten times. The V call is TRBV3-1, the J call TRBJ2-3; 7 nucleotides match TRBD1. Trimming removed 4 bases from V and 0 bases from J; junction bases left unmatched: 4. The CDR3 has 15 residues. The germline CDR1 and CDR2 sequences are LGHDT and YNNKEL (reference sequence). This CDR3 reads CASSPTGTSTDTQYF. The CDR3 bases are TGTGCCAGCAGCCCGACAGGGACAAGCACAGATACGCAGTATTTT.